This TCR beta chain derives from a study of beta chain features in type 1 diabetes. The germline CDR1 and CDR2 sequences are LGHNT and FRNRAP. J lost 2 bases, V lost 1 base, and 4 bases had no gene match. The CDR3 is 15 amino acids. Per donor, one heparinised blood draw averaged around 0.12 L. Every bit of the isolated RNA underwent reverse transcription, so sequencing read expressed TCRB transcripts. Libraries were prepared by immunoSEQ multiplex PCR; TCRdb keeps only in-frame clonotypes and omits some of them. Of more than 300,000 clones listed, around 12% were seen once; the top ten hold around 0.015%. Study results and limitations: Healthy donors had naive, central memory and Treg TCRB repertoires that appeared less similar than those seen among patients.

Details on this clone: As yet, its antigen is unknown.

Specimen: naive CD4+ T cells from blood. The genes are TRBV12-5 and TRBJ1-2; 7 bases line up with TRBD1. The sequence was obtained from a man younger than 30 in good health. Here the CDR3 DNA reads TGTGCTAGTGGTTTGGGGAGGGACAGCAACTATGGCTACACCTTC. Amino acid sequence: CASGLGRDSNYGYTF.